This is a list of T cell receptor beta chains from one sample in a study of T cells in Graves' hyperthyroidism and ophthalmopathy. Using its own MiXCR run on the multiplex PCR reads, TCRdb lists one record per CDR3 protein. The data hold fewer than 400,000 distinct CDR3 sequences, with 16% observed a single time. The sample consisted of blood. The source is a man younger than 45 with Graves' hyperthyroidism. Both conserved end residues are part of each CDR3. Fields, in order: CDR3 length, D gene, V gene, J gene, clone size, CDR3 protein, CDR3 DNA. D genes are given only for firm matches. Clone size, where shown, is once, few, many, or a class for clones that have expanded.

>14|NA|TRBV27|TRBJ2-1|many
CASSRPGVYNEQFF
TGTGCCAGCAGCAGACCAGGGGTCTACAATGAGCAGTTCTTC
>15|NA|TRBV5-1|TRBJ2-3|many
CASSPTPQSYDTQYF
TGCGCCAGCAGCCCTACGCCCCAATCGTACGATACGCAGTATTTT
>13|NA|TRBV11-2|TRBJ2-7|many
CASSLDPTAAQYF
TGTGCCAGCAGCCTAGACCCTACAGCCGCGCAGTACTTC
>14|TRBD1|TRBV5-1|TRBJ2-3|many
CASSPFGTEDTQYF
TGCGCCAGCAGCCCGTTCGGGACAGAAGATACGCAGTATTTT
>14|NA|TRBV6-1|TRBJ1-5|few
CAGGKGGIIQPQHF
TGTGCCGGAGGAAAGGGAGGGATAATTCAGCCCCAGCATTTT
>16|TRBD1|TRBV6-2/TRBV6-3|TRBJ2-1|few
CASSYGDRGIHNEQFF
TGTGCCAGCAGTTACGGGGACAGGGGGATCCACAATGAGCAGTTCTTC
>14|NA|TRBV5-1|TRBJ2-1|NA
CASRAGTIYNEQFF
TGTGCCAGCAGGGCCGGGACCATCTACAATGAGCAGTTCTTC
>13|NA|TRBV10-2|TRBJ2-7|many
CASCRGDSDEQYF
TGCGCCAGCTGCAGGGGGGACAGCGACGAGCAGTACTTC
>13|NA|TRBV28|TRBJ1-1|NA
CASKRTDNTEAFF
TGTGCCAGCAAGAGGACAGACAACACTGAAGCTTTCTTT
>16|TRBD2|TRBV30|TRBJ2-3|many
CAWSDWTSGSFDTQYF
TGTGCCTGGAGTGATTGGACTAGCGGGAGTTTTGATACGCAGTATTTT
>14|NA|TRBV12-3/TRBV12-4|TRBJ2-1|NA
CAIGRQATYNEQFF
TGTGCCATCGGGCGACAGGCTACCTACAATGAGCAGTTCTTC
>13|NA|TRBV9|TRBJ2-5|NA
CASSVQIQETQYF
TGTGCCAGCAGCGTGCAGATCCAAGAGACCCAGTACTTC
>14|TRBD2|TRBV12-3/TRBV12-4|TRBJ2-5|many
CASSLAGGKETQYF
TGTGCCAGCAGTTTAGCGGGAGGGAAGGAGACCCAGTACTTC
>16|NA|TRBV13|TRBJ2-1|NA
CASSLERGVKDNEQFF
TGTGCCAGCAGCTTAGAGCGCGGAGTAAAGGACAATGAGCAGTTCTTC
>13|NA|TRBV7-3|TRBJ1-1|many
CASSQGRDTEAFF
TGTGCCAGCAGCCAGGGCAGGGACACTGAAGCTTTCTTT
>15|NA|TRBV12-3/TRBV12-4|TRBJ2-2|NA
CASSLASPYTGELFF
TGTGCCAGCAGTTTAGCTTCGCCATACACCGGGGAGCTGTTTTTT
>14|NA|TRBV28|TRBJ1-2|many
CASRPLVGSDGYTF
TGTGCCAGCAGACCTCTCGTGGGCAGCGATGGCTACACCTTC
>14|NA|TRBV9|TRBJ2-1|NA
CASSVESSVAEQFF
TGTGCCAGCAGCGTAGAGAGTAGTGTGGCTGAGCAGTTCTTC
>12|NA|TRBV5-4|TRBJ1-1|NA
CASSFSGTQAFF
TGTGCCAGCAGTTTCTCCGGGACACAAGCTTTCTTT
>12|NA|TRBV28|TRBJ2-7|many
CASSPGPTEQYF
TGTGCCAGCAGTCCCGGACCCACGGAGCAGTACTTC
>12|TRBD2|TRBV30|TRBJ2-1|many
CGGAGREDEQFF
TGTGGCGGGGCGGGTCGGGAGGATGAGCAGTTCTTC
>14|NA|TRBV12-3/TRBV12-4|TRBJ1-5|many
CASSSGGSNQPQHF
TGTGCCAGCAGTTCGGGGGGTAGCAATCAGCCCCAGCATTTT
>13|NA|TRBV2|TRBJ1-5|many
CATPTGDNQPQHF
TGTGCCACCCCGACAGGAGACAATCAGCCCCAGCATTTT
>14|TRBD2|TRBV12-3/TRBV12-4|TRBJ2-3|NA
CATRDYLSTDTQYF
TGCGCCACCAGGGACTATCTTAGCACAGATACGCAGTATTTT
>15|NA|TRBV10-3|TRBJ2-1|once
CAISESPQRANEQFF
TGTGCCATCAGTGAGTCGCCACAGAGGGCGAATGAGCAGTTCTTC
>16|TRBD2|TRBV27|TRBJ2-5|many
CASSPPPGRALETQYF
TGTGCCAGCAGTCCCCCCCCCGGGAGGGCCTTAGAGACCCAGTACTTC
>14|NA|TRBV18|TRBJ2-2|NA
CASSPPSIAGELFF
TGTGCCAGCTCACCACCATCCATTGCCGGGGAGCTGTTTTTT
>14|NA|TRBV5-1|TRBJ2-7|many
CASRRERPEDEQYF
TGCGCCAGCAGACGAGAAAGACCGGAGGACGAGCAGTACTTC